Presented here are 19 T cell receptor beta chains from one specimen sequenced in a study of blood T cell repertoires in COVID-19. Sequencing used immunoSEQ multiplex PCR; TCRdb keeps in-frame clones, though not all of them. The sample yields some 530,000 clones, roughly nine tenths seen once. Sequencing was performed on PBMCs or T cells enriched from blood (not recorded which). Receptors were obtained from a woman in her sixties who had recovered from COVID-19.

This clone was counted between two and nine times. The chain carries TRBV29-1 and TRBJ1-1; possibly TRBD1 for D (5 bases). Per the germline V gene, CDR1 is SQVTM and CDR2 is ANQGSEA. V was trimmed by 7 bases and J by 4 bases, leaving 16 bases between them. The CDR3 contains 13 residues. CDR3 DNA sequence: TGCAGCGGGGGCGAAGGAGGGGTCACTGAAGCTTTCTTT. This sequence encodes CSGGEGGVTEAFF.

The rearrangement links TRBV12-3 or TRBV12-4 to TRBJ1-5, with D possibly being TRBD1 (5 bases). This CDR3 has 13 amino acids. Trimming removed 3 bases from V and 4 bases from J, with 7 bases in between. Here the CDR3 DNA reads TGTGCCAGCAGTTTGACAGCAAATCAGCCCCAGCATTTT. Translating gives CASSLTANQPQHF.

The DNA for the CDR3 is TGTGCCAGTAGGGCGACAGGGGCGAATGAAAAACTGTTTTTT. Translation gives CASRATGANEKLFF. The chain recombines TRBV19 with TRBJ1-4, with 8 bases that match TRBD1. The CDR3 length is 14 residues. Germline CDR1 and CDR2: LNHDA and SQIVND (reference sequence). The V segment lost 6 bases and the J segment 5 bases; nucleotides outside the gene matches: 5.

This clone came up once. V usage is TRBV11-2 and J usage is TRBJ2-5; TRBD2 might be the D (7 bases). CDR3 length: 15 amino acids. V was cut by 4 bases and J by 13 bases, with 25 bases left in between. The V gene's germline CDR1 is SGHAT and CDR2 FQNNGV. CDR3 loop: CASSSPGGGRGPAYF. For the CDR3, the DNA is TGTGCCAGCAGCTCCCCCGGGGGAGGGCGGGGGCCCGCGTACTTC.

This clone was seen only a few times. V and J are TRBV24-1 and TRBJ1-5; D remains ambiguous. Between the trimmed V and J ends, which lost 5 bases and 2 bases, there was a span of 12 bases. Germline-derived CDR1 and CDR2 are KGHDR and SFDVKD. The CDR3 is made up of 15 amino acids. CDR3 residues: CATSGVKGGNQPQHF. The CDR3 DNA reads TGTGCCACCAGTGGCGTTAAGGGAGGCAATCAGCCCCAGCATTTT.

The CDR3 protein is CASSQAGGPSAQHF. CDR3 bases: TGTGCCAGCAGCCAAGCAGGGGGCCCCTCGGCCCAGCATTTT. The rearrangement links TRBV14 to TRBJ1-5, with 8 bases that match TRBD1. Germline V gene data show CDR1 as SGHDN and CDR2 as FVKESK. The ends lost 1 base at V and 11 bases at J; junction bases unmatched: 7. This CDR3 is built from 14 residues.

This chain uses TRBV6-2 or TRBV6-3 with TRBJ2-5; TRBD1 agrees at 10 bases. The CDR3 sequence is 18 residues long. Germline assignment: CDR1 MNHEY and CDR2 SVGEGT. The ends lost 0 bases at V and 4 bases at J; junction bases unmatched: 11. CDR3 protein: CASSYSVVAGQGSETQYF. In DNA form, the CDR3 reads TGTGCCAGCAGTTACTCCGTAGTTGCGGGACAGGGGTCAGAGACCCAGTACTTC.

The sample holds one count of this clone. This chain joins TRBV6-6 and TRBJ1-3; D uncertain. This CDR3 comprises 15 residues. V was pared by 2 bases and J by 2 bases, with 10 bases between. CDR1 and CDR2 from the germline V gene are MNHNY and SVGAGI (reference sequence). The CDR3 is CASSYTGNAGNTIYF. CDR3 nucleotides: TGTGCCAGCAGTTACACCGGGAACGCTGGAAACACCATATATTTT.

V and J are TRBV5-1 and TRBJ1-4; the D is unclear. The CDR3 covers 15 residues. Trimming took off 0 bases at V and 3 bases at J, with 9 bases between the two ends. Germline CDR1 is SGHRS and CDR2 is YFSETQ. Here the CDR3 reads CASSLDPGSNEKLFF. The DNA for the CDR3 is TGCGCCAGCAGCTTGGATCCAGGTTCTAATGAAAAACTGTTTTTT.

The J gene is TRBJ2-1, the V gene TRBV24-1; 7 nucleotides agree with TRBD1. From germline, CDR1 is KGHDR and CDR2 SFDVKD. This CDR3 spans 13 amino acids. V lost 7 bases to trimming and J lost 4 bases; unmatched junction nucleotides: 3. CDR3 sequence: CATRDRPYNEQFF. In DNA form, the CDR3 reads TGTGCCACCAGGGACAGGCCGTACAATGAGCAGTTCTTC.

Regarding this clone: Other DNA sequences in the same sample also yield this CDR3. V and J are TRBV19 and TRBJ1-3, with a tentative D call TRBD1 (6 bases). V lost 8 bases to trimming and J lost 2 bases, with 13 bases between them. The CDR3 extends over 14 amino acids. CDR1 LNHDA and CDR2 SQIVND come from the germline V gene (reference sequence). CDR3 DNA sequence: TGTGCCAGTTCCAGGCAGGGGACTGGAAACACCATATATTTT. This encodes CASSRQGTGNTIYF.

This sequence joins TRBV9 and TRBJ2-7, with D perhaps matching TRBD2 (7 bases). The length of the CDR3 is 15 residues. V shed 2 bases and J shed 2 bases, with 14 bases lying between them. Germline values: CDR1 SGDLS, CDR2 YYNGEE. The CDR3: CASSVSGGLAYEQYF. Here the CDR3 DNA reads TGTGCCAGCAGCGTCTCCGGGGGGCTAGCCTACGAGCAGTACTTC.

CDR3 loop: CASRKGQENSPLHF. CDR3 nucleotides: TGTGCCAGTAGGAAGGGGCAGGAGAATTCACCCCTCCACTTT. The chain has TRBV19 and TRBJ1-6; TRBD1 is a possible D gene (5 bases). V was pared by 6 bases and J by 7 bases, with 13 bases between. CDR1 and CDR2 (germline): LNHDA, SQIVND (reference sequence). The CDR3 runs to 14 residues. Full variable domain (remainder filled in from reference TRBV19 and TRBJ1-6): DGGITQSPKYLFRKEGQNVTLSCEQNLNHDAMYWYRQDPGQGLRLIYYSQIVNDFQKGDIAEGYSVSREKKESFPLTVTSAQKNPTAFYLCASRKGQENSPLHFGNGTRLTVT.

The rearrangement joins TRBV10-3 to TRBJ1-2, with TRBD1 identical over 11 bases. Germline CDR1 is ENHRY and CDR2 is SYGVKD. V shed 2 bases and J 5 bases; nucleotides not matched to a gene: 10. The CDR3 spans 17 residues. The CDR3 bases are TGTGCCATCAGTGAGAGTTATTCGGGACAGGGGGGATATGGCTACACCTTC. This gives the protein CAISESYSGQGGYGYTF.

The CDR3 DNA sequence: TGTGCCAGCTCACCACCGAACGGGGGGAACACTGAAGCTTTCTTT. Translating it yields CASSPPNGGNTEAFF. The genes are TRBV18 and TRBJ1-1, with D perhaps TRBD1 (5 bases). This CDR3 contains 15 residues. V shed 0 bases and J shed 1 base, with 9 bases lying between them. CDR1 and CDR2 (germline): KGHSH, LQKENI. Together with reference TRBV18 and TRBJ1-1, the CDR3 gives the full variable domain: NAGVMQNPRHLVRRRGQEARLRCSPMKGHSHVYWYRQLPEEGLKFMVYLQKENIIDESGMPKERFSAEFPKEGPSILRIQQVVRGDSAAYFCASSPPNGGNTEAFFGQGTRLTVV.

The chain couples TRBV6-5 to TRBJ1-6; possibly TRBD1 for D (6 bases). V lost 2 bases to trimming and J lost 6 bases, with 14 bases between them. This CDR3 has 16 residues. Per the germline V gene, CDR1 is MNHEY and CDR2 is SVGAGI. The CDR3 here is CASSYEGVDINSPLHF. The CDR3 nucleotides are TGTGCCAGCAGTTACGAGGGGGTCGATATTAATTCACCCCTCCACTTT.

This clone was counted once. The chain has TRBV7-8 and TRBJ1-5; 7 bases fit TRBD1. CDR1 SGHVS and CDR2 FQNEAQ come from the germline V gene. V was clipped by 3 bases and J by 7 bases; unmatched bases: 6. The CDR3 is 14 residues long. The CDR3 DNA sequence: TGTGCCAGCAGCTTTTACAGGGGTGGACAGCCCCAGCATTTT. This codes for CASSFYRGGQPQHF.

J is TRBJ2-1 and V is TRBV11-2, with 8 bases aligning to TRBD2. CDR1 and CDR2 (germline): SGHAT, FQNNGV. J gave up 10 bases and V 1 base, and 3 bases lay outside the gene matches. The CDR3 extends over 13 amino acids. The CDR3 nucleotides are TGTGCCAGCAGCTTAGCGGGGGGGCACGAGCAGTTCTTC. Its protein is CASSLAGGHEQFF.

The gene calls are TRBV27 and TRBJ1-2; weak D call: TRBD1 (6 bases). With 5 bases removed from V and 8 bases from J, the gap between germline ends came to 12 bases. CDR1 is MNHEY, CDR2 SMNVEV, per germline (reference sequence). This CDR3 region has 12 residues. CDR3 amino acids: CASSKQGWGYTF. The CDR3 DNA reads TGTGCCAGCAGTAAACAGGGTTGGGGCTACACCTTC.